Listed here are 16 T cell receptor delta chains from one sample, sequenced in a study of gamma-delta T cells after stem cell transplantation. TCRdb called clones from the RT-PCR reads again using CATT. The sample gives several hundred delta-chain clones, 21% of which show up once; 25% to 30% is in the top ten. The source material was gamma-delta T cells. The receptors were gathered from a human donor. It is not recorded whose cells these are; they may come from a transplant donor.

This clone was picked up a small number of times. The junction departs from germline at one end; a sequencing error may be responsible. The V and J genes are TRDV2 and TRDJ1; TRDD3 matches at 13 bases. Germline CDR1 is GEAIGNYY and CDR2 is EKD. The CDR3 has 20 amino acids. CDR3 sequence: CACDSVLGDTRGSGTDTLIF. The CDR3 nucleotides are TGTGCCTGTGACTCCGTACTGGGGGATACGCGGGGTTCTGGGACCGATACACTCATCTTT.

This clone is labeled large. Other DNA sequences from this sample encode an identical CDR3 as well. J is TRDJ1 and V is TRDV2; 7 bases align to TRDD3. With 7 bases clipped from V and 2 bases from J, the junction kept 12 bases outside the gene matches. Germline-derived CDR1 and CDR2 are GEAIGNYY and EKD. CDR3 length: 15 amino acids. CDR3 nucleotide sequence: TGTGCCTGCAGCGCTTTACTGGGGAAGACCGATAAACTCATCTTT. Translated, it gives CACSALLGKTDKLIF.

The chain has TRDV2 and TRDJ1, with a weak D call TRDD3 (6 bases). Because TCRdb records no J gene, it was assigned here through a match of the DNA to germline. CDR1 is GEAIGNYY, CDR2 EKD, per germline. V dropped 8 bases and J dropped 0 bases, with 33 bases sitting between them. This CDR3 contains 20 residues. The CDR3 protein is CALRYRAWWILAPYTDKLIF. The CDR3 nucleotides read TGTGCCTTAAGGTACCGGGCTTGGTGGATACTCGCCCCCTACACCGATAAACTCATCTTT.

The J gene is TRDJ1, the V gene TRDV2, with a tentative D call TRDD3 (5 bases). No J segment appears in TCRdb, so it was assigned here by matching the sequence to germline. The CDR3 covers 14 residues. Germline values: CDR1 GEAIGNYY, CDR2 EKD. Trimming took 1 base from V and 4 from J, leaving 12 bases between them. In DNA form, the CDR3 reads TGTGCCTGTGACACGGCGGGATCCCGCGATAAACTCATCTTT. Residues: CACDTAGSRDKLIF.

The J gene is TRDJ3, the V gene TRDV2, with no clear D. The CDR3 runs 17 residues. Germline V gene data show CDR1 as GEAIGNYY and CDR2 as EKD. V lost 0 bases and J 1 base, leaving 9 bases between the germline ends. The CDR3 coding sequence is TGTGCCTGTGACACCGTAGTGGCGTCCTGGGACACCCGACAGATGTTTTTC. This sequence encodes CACDTVVASWDTRQMFF.

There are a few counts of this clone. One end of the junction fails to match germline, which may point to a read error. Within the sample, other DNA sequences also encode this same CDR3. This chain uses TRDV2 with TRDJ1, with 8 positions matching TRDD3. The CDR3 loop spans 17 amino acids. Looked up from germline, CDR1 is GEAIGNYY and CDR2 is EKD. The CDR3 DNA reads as TGTGCCTGTGACCCGATACTGGGGGCCTCCGGGACCGATAAGCTCATCTTT. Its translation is CACDPILGASGTDKLIF.

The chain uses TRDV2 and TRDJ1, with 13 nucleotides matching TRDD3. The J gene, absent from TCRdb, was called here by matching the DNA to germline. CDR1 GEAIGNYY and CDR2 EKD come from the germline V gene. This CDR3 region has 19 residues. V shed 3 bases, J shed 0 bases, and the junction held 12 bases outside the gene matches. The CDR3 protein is CACDPVLGDTSKYTDKLIF. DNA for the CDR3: TGTGCCTGTGACCCGGTACTGGGGGATACGTCCAAATACACCGATAAACTCATCTTT.

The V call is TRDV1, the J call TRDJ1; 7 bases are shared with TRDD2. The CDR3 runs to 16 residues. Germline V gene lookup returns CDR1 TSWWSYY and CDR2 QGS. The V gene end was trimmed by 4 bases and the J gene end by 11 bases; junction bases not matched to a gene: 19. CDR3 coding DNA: TGTGCTCTTGGGGTGGCCTTCCTTCTAGGGACCAGGAGTCTCATCTTT. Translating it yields CALGVAFLLGTRSLIF.

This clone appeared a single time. The CDR3 coding sequence is TGTGCAGCAAGCGTGGCTTCCTATCCCCTGGGGGATGGCGGTTTCTTTAACACCGATAAACTCATCTTT. Translated: CAASVASYPLGDGGFFNTDKLIF. The rearrangement links TRAV29/DV5 to TRDJ1, with 9 positions matching TRDD3. Because TCRdb records no J gene, it was assigned here through a match of the DNA to germline. The CDR3 length is 23 residues. CDR1 NSMFDY and CDR2 ISSIKDK come from the germline V gene. V was clipped by 0 bases and J by 0 bases; unmatched bases: 27. Full variable domain (rest looked up from reference TRAV29/DV5 and TRDJ1): DQQVKQNSPSLSVQEGRISILNCDYTNSMFDYFLWYKKYPAEGPTFLISISSIKDKNEDGRFTVFLNKSAKHLSLHIVPSQPGDSAVYFCAASVASYPLGDGGFFNTDKLIFGKGTRVTVEP.

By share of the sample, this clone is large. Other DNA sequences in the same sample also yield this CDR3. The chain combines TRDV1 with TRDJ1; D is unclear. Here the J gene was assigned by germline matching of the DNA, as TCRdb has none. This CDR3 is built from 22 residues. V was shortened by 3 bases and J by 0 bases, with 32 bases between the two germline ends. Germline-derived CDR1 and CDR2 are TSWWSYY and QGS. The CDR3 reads CALGDLRLVWFDTPDYTDKLIF. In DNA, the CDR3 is TGTGCTCTTGGGGACTTACGGCTGGTTTGGTTTGACACTCCCGACTACACCGATAAACTCATCTTT.

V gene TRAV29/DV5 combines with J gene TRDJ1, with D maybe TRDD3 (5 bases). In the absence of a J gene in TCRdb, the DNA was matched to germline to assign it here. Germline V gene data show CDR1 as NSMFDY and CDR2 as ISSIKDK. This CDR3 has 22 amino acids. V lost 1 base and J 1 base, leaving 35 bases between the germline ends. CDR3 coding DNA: TGTGCAGCAAGCACAGCTACAACGTCCCGTACTGGAACATACGTAGGCACCGATAAACTCATCTTT. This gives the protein CAASTATTSRTGTYVGTDKLIF.

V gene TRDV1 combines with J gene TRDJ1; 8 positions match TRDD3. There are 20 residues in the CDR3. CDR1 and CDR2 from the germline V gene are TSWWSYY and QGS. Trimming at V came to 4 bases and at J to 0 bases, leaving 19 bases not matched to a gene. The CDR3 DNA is TGTGCTCTTGGGGTCCCGGCTCCTTTTTACTGGGGGCCGTACACCGATAAACTCATCTTT. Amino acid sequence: CALGVPAPFYWGPYTDKLIF.

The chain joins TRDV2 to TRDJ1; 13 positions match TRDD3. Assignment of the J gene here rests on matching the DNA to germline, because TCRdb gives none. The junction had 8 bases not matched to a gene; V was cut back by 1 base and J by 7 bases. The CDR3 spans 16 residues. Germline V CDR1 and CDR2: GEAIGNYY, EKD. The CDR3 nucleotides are TGTGCCTGTGACACACTACTGGGGGATACGACCCGTAAACTCATCTTT. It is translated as CACDTLLGDTTRKLIF.

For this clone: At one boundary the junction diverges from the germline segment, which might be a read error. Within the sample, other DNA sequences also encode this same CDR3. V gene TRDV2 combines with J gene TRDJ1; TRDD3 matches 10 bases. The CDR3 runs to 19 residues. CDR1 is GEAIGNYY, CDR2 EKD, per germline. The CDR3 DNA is TGCGCCTGTGACACCGTTGACTACGGGGGATACGCGGGCACCGATAAACTCATCTTT. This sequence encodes CACDTVDYGGYAGTDKLIF.

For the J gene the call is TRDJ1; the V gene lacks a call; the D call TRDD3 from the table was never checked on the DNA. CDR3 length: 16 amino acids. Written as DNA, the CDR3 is TGTGCCTGTGACACGGTGGGGGCACCACAGGCCGATAAACTCATCTTT. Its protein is CACDTVGAPQADKLIF.

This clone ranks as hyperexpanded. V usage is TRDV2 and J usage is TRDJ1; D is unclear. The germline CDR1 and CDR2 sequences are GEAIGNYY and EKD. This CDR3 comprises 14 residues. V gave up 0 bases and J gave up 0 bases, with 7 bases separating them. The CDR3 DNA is TGTGCCTGTGACACCGTAAGTAACACCGATAAACTCATCTTT. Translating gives CACDTVSNTDKLIF.